Presented here are 21 T cell receptor beta chains from one specimen sequenced in a study of T cells in localized non-small cell lung cancer. The assay was immunoSEQ multiplex PCR, and TCRdb's table has in-frame clones only and misses some. The sample has 30,000 or so clones, 92% seen once. Specimen: peripheral blood mononuclear cells, collected before any cancer treatment. These receptors all come from a woman between 35 and 75 years old with stage III lung adenocarcinoma.

The gene calls are TRBV11-2 and TRBJ2-7; 7 bases fit TRBD1. Germline assignment: CDR1 SGHAT and CDR2 FQNNGV. V lost 3 bases to trimming and J lost 4 bases; unmatched junction nucleotides: 9. The CDR3 spans 15 residues. CDR3 residues: CASSFQDRVTYEQYF. The CDR3, as DNA: TGTGCCAGCAGCTTTCAAGACAGGGTAACTTACGAGCAGTACTTC.

This sequence joins TRBV19 and TRBJ2-2, with D hard to call. The V gene's germline CDR1 is LNHDA and CDR2 SQIVND (reference sequence). Trimming shortened V by 4 bases and J by 7 bases, and 16 bases separated the two germline ends. This CDR3 region has 15 residues. DNA of the CDR3: TGTGCCAGTAGTACTAAAGTACGGAGTGGCGGGGAGCTGTTTTTT. Residues: CASSTKVRSGGELFF.

This clone was detected once. The chain joins TRBV11-2 to TRBJ1-4, with D unresolved. CDR3 length equals 15 residues. The germline gives CDR1 SGHAT, CDR2 FQNNGV. Deletions cut 6 bases from V and 6 bases from J, with 17 bases between. CDR3 nucleotides: TGTGCCAGCAGTTCGTTTGGAAATGCGGATGAAAAACTGTTTTTT. Translating it yields CASSSFGNADEKLFF.

The CDR3 here is CAIRTDRNTIYF. In DNA form, the CDR3 reads TGTGCCATCAGGACCGACAGAAACACCATATATTTT. The V and J genes are TRBV10-3 and TRBJ1-3, with D uncertain. This CDR3 has 12 amino acids. Trimming cost V 6 bases and J 5 bases, with 8 bases left between them. Germline loops: CDR1 ENHRY, CDR2 SYGVKD.

V and J are TRBV4-3 and TRBJ2-3, with 9 bases lining up with TRBD1. Germline V gene data show CDR1 as LGHNA and CDR2 as YSLEER. The CDR3 runs to 17 residues. J was trimmed by 4 bases and V by 0 bases; bases with no gene match: 8. The CDR3 DNA follows: TGCGCCAGCAGCCAAGATCGGCCGGGACAGGGATCAGATACGCAGTATTTT. As protein: CASSQDRPGQGSDTQYF.

The chain has TRBV30 and TRBJ1-3; no clear D gene. V was trimmed by 0 bases and J by 7 bases, leaving 7 bases between them. In germline, CDR1 is GTSNPN, CDR2 SVGIG (reference sequence). This CDR3 spans 12 amino acids. The DNA for the CDR3 is TGTGCCTGGAGTGTAAACAGTAACACCATATATTTT. Amino acids: CAWSVNSNTIYF.

This chain connects TRBV7-2 to TRBJ2-1, with D perhaps matching TRBD2 (7 bases). The CDR3 extends over 18 amino acids. From germline, CDR1 is SGHTA and CDR2 FQGNSA. V was cut by 5 bases and J by 3 bases, with 23 bases left in between. Here the CDR3 reads CASSLPRGREGGYNEQFF. The CDR3, as DNA: TGTGCCAGCAGCCTGCCACGAGGGAGGGAGGGGGGCTACAATGAGCAGTTCTTC.

The chain employs TRBV28 and TRBJ2-2; 8 nucleotides match TRBD2. Germline CDR1 MDHEN, CDR2 SYDVKM. The CDR3 totals 16 residues. After removal of 8 bases from V and 5 bases from J, the junction contained 13 bases not matched to a gene. The CDR3 region has the DNA TGTGCCAGCGGGGCTAGCGGGCACCTGGGAACCGGGGAGCTGTTTTTT. Amino acid sequence: CASGASGHLGTGELFF.

This clone was detected once. The V call is TRBV18, the J call TRBJ2-1, with 12 bases fitting TRBD2. Per the germline V gene, CDR1 is KGHSH and CDR2 is LQKENI. The V segment lost 5 bases and the J segment 6 bases; nucleotides outside the gene matches: 5. The CDR3 runs to 15 residues. The CDR3 DNA sequence: TGTGCCAGCTCATGGACTAGCGGGACTAGCAATGAGCAGTTCTTC. This gives the protein CASSWTSGTSNEQFF. Drawing the rest from reference TRBV18 and TRBJ2-1, the complete variable domain is NAGVMQNPRHLVRRRGQEARLRCSPMKGHSHVYWYRQLPEEGLKFMVYLQKENIIDESGMPKERFSAEFPKEGPSILRIQQVVRGDSAAYFCASSWTSGTSNEQFFGPGTRLTVL.

The sample holds a few counts of this clone. The rearrangement joins TRBV6-5 to TRBJ1-2; 7 nucleotides match TRBD1. V dropped 4 bases and J dropped 8; count of bases not matched to a gene: 7. This CDR3 is 13 amino acids long. Germline V gene sequence: CDR1 MNHEY, CDR2 SVGAGI. This CDR3 reads CASSSDRVSGYTF. The CDR3 DNA follows: TGTGCCAGCAGTTCCGACAGGGTGAGCGGCTACACCTTC.

This clone was detected only once. This chain joins TRBV7-2 and TRBJ2-3; D perhaps matches TRBD1 (5 bases). V lost 4 bases to trimming and J lost 4 bases, with 6 bases between them. The CDR3 is 12 residues long. Germline V CDR1 and CDR2: SGHTA, FQGNSA. The CDR3 region is CASSWGSDTQYF. The CDR3 nucleotides are TGTGCCAGCAGCTGGGGCTCAGATACGCAGTATTTT.

CDR3 sequence reads: CASSLEGAPNTEAFF. The CDR3 bases are TGTGCCAGCAGCCTCGAAGGGGCACCGAACACTGAAGCTTTCTTT. The rearrangement joins TRBV4-2 to TRBJ1-1; D possibly corresponds to TRBD1 (5 bases). The CDR3 sequence is 15 residues long. Germline CDR1 reads LGHNA; CDR2 reads YNFKEQ. V dropped 4 bases and J dropped 1 base, with 13 bases sitting between them.

The V gene is TRBV6-6, the J gene TRBJ1-1, with D possibly TRBD1 on 5 matching bases. There are 14 residues in the CDR3. In germline, CDR1 is MNHNY, CDR2 SVGAGI (reference sequence). V was pared by 6 bases and J by 4 bases, with 15 bases between. CDR3 loop: CASSLSGRFTEAFF. The CDR3 coding sequence is TGTGCCAGCAGCCTCTCAGGGAGGTTCACTGAAGCTTTCTTT.

This chain uses TRBV7-3 with TRBJ2-2; 13 bases fit TRBD2. CDR1 SGHTA and CDR2 FQGTGA come from the germline V gene. This CDR3 comprises 17 residues. With 6 bases clipped from V and 5 bases from J, the junction kept 9 bases outside the gene matches. Written as DNA, the CDR3 is TGTGCCAGCAGTCCCGGGACTAGCGGGGTAAAAACCGGGGAGCTGTTTTTT. Its protein product is CASSPGTSGVKTGELFF.

The chain recombines TRBV27 with TRBJ1-1, with no clear D. From germline, CDR1 is MNHEY and CDR2 SMNVEV (reference sequence). The V end lost 7 bases, the J end lost 1 base, and 10 bases lay between the germline ends. The CDR3 runs 13 residues. The CDR3 DNA reads as TGTGCCAGCAAGCACCGAGGGAACACTGAAGCTTTCTTT. This sequence encodes CASKHRGNTEAFF.

This chain uses TRBV27 with TRBJ2-2; the D is unclear. Trimming left V 3 bases short and J 4 bases short, with 12 bases between. The CDR3 covers 15 residues. The germline gives CDR1 MNHEY, CDR2 SMNVEV (reference sequence). CDR3 bases: TGTGCCAGCAGTTTTTCATCCGGGCGCACCGGGGAGCTGTTTTTT. It specifies CASSFSSGRTGELFF.

The chain has TRBV10-3 and TRBJ1-2, with TRBD1 identical over 8 bases. V shed 3 bases, J shed 2 bases, and the junction held 5 bases outside the gene matches. Germline-derived CDR1 and CDR2 are ENHRY and SYGVKD. The CDR3 loop spans 15 amino acids. The CDR3 is CAISEAQGANYGYTF. CDR3 sequence (DNA): TGTGCCATCAGTGAAGCTCAGGGGGCAAACTATGGCTACACCTTC.

There are a few counts of this clone. V gene TRBV5-1 combines with J gene TRBJ2-7; D is uncertain. Germline V CDR1 and CDR2: SGHRS, YFSETQ. CDR3 length equals 12 residues. V lost 0 bases and J lost 3, with 4 bases in between. CDR3 amino acids: CASSLGGYEQYF. The CDR3 DNA is TGCGCCAGCAGCTTGGGGGGCTACGAGCAGTACTTC.

The chain recombines TRBV5-8 with TRBJ1-1; 7 bases agree with TRBD1. Germline V lookup: CDR1 SGHTS, CDR2 YDEGEE. This CDR3 has 13 amino acids. The junction had 5 bases not matched to a gene; V was cut back by 4 bases and J by 5 bases. The CDR3 here is CASSATGWTEAFF. CDR3 DNA sequence: TGTGCCAGCAGCGCGACAGGGTGGACTGAAGCTTTCTTT.

The V call is TRBV6-5, the J call TRBJ1-2; no definite D call. The CDR3 runs 14 residues. V gave up 0 bases and J gave up 7 bases, with 12 bases separating them. CDR1 MNHEY and CDR2 SVGAGI come from the germline V gene. CDR3 sequence reads: CASSYSGGRGGYTF. CDR3 bases: TGTGCCAGCAGTTACTCGGGAGGGCGTGGTGGCTACACCTTC.

This clone came up a few times. The genes are TRBV7-9 and TRBJ2-1; no clear D gene. Germline CDR1 reads SEHNR; CDR2 reads FQNEAQ (reference sequence). V was clipped by 4 bases and J by 4 bases, with 8 bases between them. The CDR3 runs 13 residues. The CDR3 DNA reads TGTGCCAGCAGCTCCACACAGTACAATGAGCAGTTCTTC. It codes for CASSSTQYNEQFF.